The 30 T cell receptor beta chains listed next were all sequenced from one sample in a study of T cells expressing NK-cell markers. With the 5' RACE reads reprocessed, TCRdb shows one record per CDR3 protein and no DNA. The sample is made up of about 390,000 distinct CDR3 sequences, and the top ten hold over 8.5% of it. The sample comprised blood T cells: a sorted CD56 or NKG2C T cell subset, CD4+ or CD8+ T cells, or bulk PBMC T cells (not recorded which). The origin of the receptors is a woman between 45 and 65 years old in good health.

CDR3 loop: CASFVAGASANEQFF. This chain links TRBV5-1 with TRBJ2-1; TCRdb reports TRBD2, a call that lacks DNA to check it against. CDR3 length: 15 amino acids. Germline CDR1 reads SGHRS; CDR2 reads YFSETQ.

The chain combines TRBV5-1 with TRBJ1-1. The CDR3 totals 16 residues. Per germline, CDR1 SGHRS and CDR2 YFSETQ. This chain's CDR3 is CASSTSSRLMNTEAFF.

V and J are TRBV4-1 and TRBJ1-3. CDR1 is MGHRA, CDR2 YSYEKL, per germline. CDR3 length equals 16 residues. The CDR3 reads CASSQLDGSSGNTIYF.

V is TRBV2 and J is TRBJ2-7; the TCRdb D gene call, TRBD1, has no DNA to confirm it. Germline loops: CDR1 SNHLY, CDR2 FYNNEI. The CDR3 is 14 residues long. The CDR3 sequence is CASSVGELSYEQYF.

The chain's CDR3 is CASSLGVQGPSGEKLFF. The chain uses TRBV7-8 and TRBJ1-4. CDR1 is SGHVS and CDR2 is FQNEAQ in the germline V gene. There are 17 residues in the CDR3.

The V call is TRBV12-3 or TRBV12-4, the J call TRBJ2-4; TCRdb gives TRBD2 as the D gene, but with no DNA this cannot be confirmed. The CDR3 sequence is 16 residues long. This CDR3 reads CASSYQGQLAKNIQYF.

The chain is built from TRBV7-9 and TRBJ2-1; the D call from TCRdb, TRBD1, cannot be confirmed without DNA. CDR1 and CDR2 from the germline V gene are SEHNR and FQNEAQ (reference sequence). This CDR3 region has 13 residues. The CDR3 protein is CASSQGGSGEQFF.

The chain combines TRBV5-6 with TRBJ2-5; as DNA is missing, the TRBD1 call by TCRdb cannot be tested. Germline loops: CDR1 SGHDT, CDR2 YYEEEE. The CDR3 has 15 residues. The CDR3 reads CASSSWGTGLETQYF.

CDR3 protein: CASSLAGGALSEQFF. The V gene is TRBV12-3 or TRBV12-4, the J gene TRBJ2-1; as DNA is missing, the TRBD1 call by TCRdb cannot be tested. The CDR3 covers 15 residues.

V is TRBV12-5 and J is TRBJ2-1; TCRdb outputs TRBD1, but without DNA this stays unchecked. CDR3 length: 12 residues. Germline V gene sequence: CDR1 LGHNT, CDR2 FRNRAP. This CDR3 reads CASGPQGLGQFF. The entire variable domain, with the rest obtained from reference TRBV12-5 and TRBJ2-1, is as follows: DARVTQTPRHKVTEMGQEVTMRCQPILGHNTVFWYRQTMMQGLELLAYFRNRAPLDDSGMPKDRFSAEMPDATLATLKIQPSEPRDSAVYFCASGPQGLGQFFGPGTRLTVL.

The V gene is TRBV2, the J gene TRBJ1-5. This CDR3 contains 15 residues. The germline CDR1 and CDR2 sequences are SNHLY and FYNNEI. The CDR3 loop is CASSDLAGFNQPQHF. Based on the CDR3 plus reference TRBV2 and TRBJ1-5, the full variable domain is EPEVTQTPSHQVTQMGQEVILRCVPISNHLYFYWYRQILGQKVEFLVSFYNNEISEKSEIFDDQFSVERPDGSNFTLKIRSTKLEDSAMYFCASSDLAGFNQPQHFGDGTRLSIL.

The chain employs TRBV12-3 or TRBV12-4 and TRBJ2-3; TCRdb reports TRBD1, a call that lacks DNA to check it against. The CDR3 runs to 14 residues. This CDR3 is CASTRAMIQDTQYF.

CDR3 region: CASSLELAGYQETQYF. The chain combines TRBV7-9 with TRBJ2-5; as DNA is missing, the TRBD2 call by TCRdb cannot be tested. The CDR3 consists of 16 residues. Germline CDR1 SEHNR, CDR2 FQNEAQ (reference sequence).

The V gene is TRBV5-1, the J gene TRBJ2-3. The CDR3 is made up of 12 amino acids. Looked up from germline, CDR1 is SGHRS and CDR2 is YFSETQ. CDR3 protein: CASSWDTDTQYF.

The chain combines TRBV6-2 or TRBV6-3 with TRBJ2-1; TCRdb gives TRBD2 as the D gene, but with no DNA this cannot be confirmed. There are 17 residues in the CDR3. Germline lookup yields CDR1 MNHEY and CDR2 SVGEGT. CDR3 sequence: CASSRTSGPKSYNEQFF.

The V call is TRBV5-1, the J call TRBJ2-1; with no DNA, the TCRdb D assignment of TRBD2 cannot be verified. Per the germline V gene, CDR1 is SGHRS and CDR2 is YFSETQ. The CDR3 loop spans 17 amino acids. The CDR3 protein is CASSLISAGSSYNEQFF. Supplemented by reference TRBV5-1 and TRBJ2-1, the full variable domain reads KAGVTQTPRYLIKTRGQQVTLSCSPISGHRSVSWYQQTPGQGLQFLFEYFSETQRNKGNFPGRFSGRQFSNSRSEMNVSTLELGDSALYLCASSLISAGSSYNEQFFGPGTRLTVL.

This chain joins TRBV20-1 and TRBJ2-7; absent DNA, TCRdb's TRBD2 call cannot be checked. Germline V gene data show CDR1 as DFQATT and CDR2 as SNEGSKA (reference sequence). This CDR3 is built from 14 residues. The CDR3 is CSARETSSPGEQYF.

This chain uses TRBV5-1 with TRBJ2-1. Germline CDR1 reads SGHRS; CDR2 reads YFSETQ. The CDR3 runs 16 residues. The CDR3 spells CASSGSTGASYNEQFF. The complete variable domain, with remaining parts taken from reference TRBV5-1 and TRBJ2-1, reads KAGVTQTPRYLIKTRGQQVTLSCSPISGHRSVSWYQQTPGQGLQFLFEYFSETQRNKGNFPGRFSGRQFSNSRSEMNVSTLELGDSALYLCASSGSTGASYNEQFFGPGTRLTVL.

This chain connects TRBV5-1 to TRBJ2-5; the TRBD2 assignment by TCRdb is unverifiable without DNA. CDR1 is SGHRS and CDR2 is YFSETQ in the germline V gene. The CDR3 loop spans 16 amino acids. CDR3 sequence: CASSLETSGGGETQYF.

The chain joins TRBV27 to TRBJ2-1; the TCRdb D gene call, TRBD2, has no DNA to confirm it. This CDR3 region has 17 residues. The germline gives CDR1 MNHEY, CDR2 SMNVEV (reference sequence). The CDR3: CASSHPSGTTPYNEQFF.

The V call is TRBV3-1, the J call TRBJ2-4. The germline V gene has CDR1 LGHDT and CDR2 YNNKEL (reference sequence). The CDR3 spans 16 residues. The CDR3 protein is CASSQERRLAKNIQYF.

The rearrangement links TRBV7-9 to TRBJ2-2. The CDR3 is made up of 14 amino acids. CDR1 and CDR2 from the germline V gene are SEHNR and FQNEAQ (reference sequence). The CDR3 is CASSFLGITGELFF.

The V and J genes are TRBV7-8 and TRBJ2-1; the D call from TCRdb, TRBD2, cannot be confirmed without DNA. The germline V gene has CDR1 SGHVS and CDR2 FQNEAQ. This CDR3 has 14 amino acids. The CDR3 spells CASSLSRAVNEQFF.

The chain recombines TRBV4-1 with TRBJ2-1; TCRdb names TRBD1, which stays unverified in the absence of DNA. The germline CDR1 and CDR2 sequences are MGHRA and YSYEKL. The length of the CDR3 is 17 residues. CDR3 sequence: CASSQVFRDRTYNEQFF.

The V call is TRBV5-1, the J call TRBJ1-1. Germline lookup yields CDR1 SGHRS and CDR2 YFSETQ. The length of the CDR3 is 14 residues. This CDR3 reads CASSISVMNTEAFF. The complete variable domain, with remaining parts taken from reference TRBV5-1 and TRBJ1-1, reads KAGVTQTPRYLIKTRGQQVTLSCSPISGHRSVSWYQQTPGQGLQFLFEYFSETQRNKGNFPGRFSGRQFSNSRSEMNVSTLELGDSALYLCASSISVMNTEAFFGQGTRLTVV.

The gene calls are TRBV6-1 and TRBJ1-5. The CDR3 spans 13 residues. The germline V gene has CDR1 MNHNS and CDR2 SASEGT. CDR3 loop: CASSDYWNQPQHF.

The chain combines TRBV11-3 with TRBJ2-7; TCRdb gives TRBD1 as the D gene, but with no DNA this cannot be confirmed. Germline CDR1 and CDR2: SGHNT and YENEEA. This CDR3 has 15 residues. The CDR3 sequence: CASSPSTGFSYEQYF.

The genes are TRBV6-2 or TRBV6-3 and TRBJ2-5; TCRdb's D gene call, TRBD2, goes unchecked for lack of DNA. CDR3 size: 16 residues. CDR1 is MNHEY and CDR2 is SVGEGT in the germline V gene. CDR3 residues: CASSYAPLAGGETQYF.

J is TRBJ1-3 and V is TRBV9; TCRdb's D call of TRBD1 is untestable without DNA. Germline values: CDR1 SGDLS, CDR2 YYNGEE. This CDR3 comprises 14 residues. The CDR3 loop is CASGGGQAGNTIYF.

The chain carries TRBV12-3 or TRBV12-4 and TRBJ1-4; TCRdb's D gene call, TRBD1, goes unchecked for lack of DNA. This CDR3 is 13 amino acids long. The CDR3 sequence: CATQTALGEKLFF.